The 3 T cell receptor beta chains listed next were all sequenced from one sample in a study of blood T cell repertoires in COVID-19. Produced via immunoSEQ multiplex PCR; TCRdb's table is partial and in-frame only. The data show about 400,000 clones, roughly 87% seen once. Material for sequencing was PBMCs or T cells enriched from blood (not recorded which). The receptors here all came from a woman aged 40 to 49 with acute COVID-19.

The chain employs TRBV3-1 (or the pseudogene TRBV3-2) and TRBJ2-1; a possible D gene is TRBD1 (6 bases). In germline, CDR1 is LGHDT, CDR2 YNNKEL (reference sequence). This CDR3 has 17 amino acids. The V end was cut by 4 bases, the J end by 0 bases, with 16 bases between. In nucleotides, the CDR3 is TGTGCCAGCAGCCGTACCGGGACAAGCAGCTCCTACAATGAGCAGTTCTTC. It encodes CASSRTGTSSSYNEQFF.

The chain combines TRBV4-2 with TRBJ2-5; 12 bases fit TRBD2. The CDR3 runs to 16 residues. The V gene's germline CDR1 is LGHNA and CDR2 YNFKEQ. V lost 0 bases to trimming and J lost 2 bases; unmatched junction nucleotides: 1. The CDR3 here is CASSQEGTSGQETQYF. The CDR3 nucleotides read TGTGCCAGCAGCCAAGAAGGGACTAGCGGGCAAGAGACCCAGTACTTC.

The gene calls are TRBV5-6 and TRBJ1-1; 10 bases match TRBD1. The junction had 9 bases not matched to a gene; V was cut back by 3 bases and J by 4 bases. Germline V gene data show CDR1 as SGHDT and CDR2 as YYEEEE. The CDR3 is made up of 16 amino acids. DNA of the CDR3: TGTGCCAGCAGCTACGGGACAGGGGAGCCGAGCACTGAAGCTTTCTTT. This gives the protein CASSYGTGEPSTEAFF. Variable domain in full (rest from reference TRBV5-6 and TRBJ1-1): DAGVTQSPTHLIKTRGQQVTLRCSPKSGHDTVSWYQQALGQGPQFIFQYYEEEERQRGNFPDRFSGHQFPNYSSELNVNALLLGDSALYLCASSYGTGEPSTEAFFGQGTRLTVV.